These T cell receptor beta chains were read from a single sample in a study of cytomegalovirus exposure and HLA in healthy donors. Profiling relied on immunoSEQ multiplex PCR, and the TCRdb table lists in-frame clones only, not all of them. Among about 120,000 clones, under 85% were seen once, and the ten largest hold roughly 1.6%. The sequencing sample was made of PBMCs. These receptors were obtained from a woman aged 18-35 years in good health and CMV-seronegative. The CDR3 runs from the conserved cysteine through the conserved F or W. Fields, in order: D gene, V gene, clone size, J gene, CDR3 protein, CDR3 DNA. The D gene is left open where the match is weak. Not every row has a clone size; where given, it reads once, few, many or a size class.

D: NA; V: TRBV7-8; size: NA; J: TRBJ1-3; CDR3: CASSLVAGSGNTIYF; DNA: TGTGCCAGCAGCTTAGTTGCGGGATCTGGAAACACCATATATTTT
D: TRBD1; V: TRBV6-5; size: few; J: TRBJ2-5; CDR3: CASSSGTGTQETQYF; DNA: TGTGCCAGCAGCTCCGGGACAGGGACCCAAGAGACCCAGTACTTC
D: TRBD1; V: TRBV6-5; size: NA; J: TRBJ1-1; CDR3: CASSPGTGDKAFF; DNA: TGTGCCAGCAGTCCCGGGACAGGGGACAAAGCTTTCTTT
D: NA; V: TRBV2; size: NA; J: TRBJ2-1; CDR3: CASKVAKAYNEQFF; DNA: TGTGCCAGCAAGGTAGCCAAGGCATACAATGAGCAGTTCTTC
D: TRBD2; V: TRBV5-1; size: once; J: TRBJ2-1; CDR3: CASTEAGDNEQFF; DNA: TGCGCCAGCACGGAAGCGGGGGACAATGAGCAGTTCTTC
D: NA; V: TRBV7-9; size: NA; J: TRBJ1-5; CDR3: CASSSGASNQPQHF; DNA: TGTGCCAGCAGCTCCGGAGCCAGCAATCAGCCCCAGCATTTT
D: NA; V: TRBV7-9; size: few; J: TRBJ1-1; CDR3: CASSEVRNTEAFF; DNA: TGTGCCAGCAGCGAGGTCAGGAACACTGAAGCTTTCTTT
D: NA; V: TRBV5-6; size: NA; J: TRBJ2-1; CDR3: CASSLLGQQSYNEQFF; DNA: TGTGCCAGCAGCTTGCTAGGACAGCAATCTTACAATGAGCAGTTCTTC
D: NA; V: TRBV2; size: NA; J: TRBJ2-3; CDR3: CASRQYRSTDTQYF; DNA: TGTGCCAGCAGACAGTATAGGAGCACAGATACGCAGTATTTT
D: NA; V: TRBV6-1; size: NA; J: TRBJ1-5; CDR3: CASSVGEYSNQPQHF; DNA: TGTGCCAGCAGTGTCGGGGAATATAGCAATCAGCCCCAGCATTTT
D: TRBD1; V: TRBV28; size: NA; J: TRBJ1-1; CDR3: CASSLRDRGIRATEAFF; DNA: TGTGCCAGCAGTTTAAGAGACAGGGGGATAAGAGCGACTGAAGCTTTCTTT
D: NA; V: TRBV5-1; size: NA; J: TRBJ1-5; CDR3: CASSIVSNQPQHF; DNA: TGCGCCAGCAGCATAGTGAGCAATCAGCCCCAGCATTTT
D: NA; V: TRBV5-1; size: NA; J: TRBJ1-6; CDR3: CASSGGRNQGNSPLHF; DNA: TGCGCCAGCAGCGGTGGAAGAAACCAGGGGAATTCACCCCTCCACTTT
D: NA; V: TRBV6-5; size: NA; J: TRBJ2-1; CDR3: CASNPRGWNEQFF; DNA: TGTGCCAGCAACCCGCGGGGCTGGAATGAGCAGTTCTTC
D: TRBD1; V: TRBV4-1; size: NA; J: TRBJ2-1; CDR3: CASRTPGGSYNEQFF; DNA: TGCGCCAGCAGGACTCCAGGGGGCTCCTACAATGAGCAGTTCTTC
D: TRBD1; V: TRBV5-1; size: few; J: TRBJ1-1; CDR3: CASSLGGSGNTEAFF; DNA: TGCGCCAGCAGCTTAGGGGGCTCAGGGAACACTGAAGCTTTCTTT
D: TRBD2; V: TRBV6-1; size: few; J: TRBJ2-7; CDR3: CASSEVAGSSYEQYF; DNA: TGTGCCAGCAGTGAAGTAGCGGGGAGCTCCTACGAGCAGTACTTC
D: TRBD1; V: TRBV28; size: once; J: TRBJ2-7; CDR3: CASARQGSYEQYF; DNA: TGTGCCAGCGCCCGACAGGGGTCCTACGAGCAGTACTTC
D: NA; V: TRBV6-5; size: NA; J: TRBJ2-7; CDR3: CASRTGITQQYF; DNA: TGTGCCAGCAGGACGGGGATCACACAGCAGTACTTC
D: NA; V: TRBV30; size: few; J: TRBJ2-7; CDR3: CAWSQGGFYEQYF; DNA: TGTGCCTGGAGCCAGGGGGGTTTCTACGAGCAGTACTTC
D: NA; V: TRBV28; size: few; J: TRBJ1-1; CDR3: CASSFWKSSDTQNTEAFF; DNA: TGTGCCAGCAGTTTTTGGAAGTCGTCGGACACACAGAACACTGAAGCTTTCTTT
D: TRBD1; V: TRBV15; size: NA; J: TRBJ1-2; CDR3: CATSRPGTGLGYTF; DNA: TGTGCCACCAGCAGACCCGGGACAGGGTTAGGCTACACCTTC